The 23 T cell receptor beta chains reported below all come from one sample, sequenced in a study of shared T cell receptors in the human thymus. TCRdb's copy holds only in-frame clones and misses some; the assay was immunoSEQ multiplex PCR. The table has approximately 490,000 clones, about 84% seen once. These records were also assigned to another study, of human thymus T cells.

Sequenced material: thymocytes. The receptor source for this set is a boy younger than two with a congenital heart defect.

The V gene is TRBV27, the J gene TRBJ2-1; D may be TRBD1 (6 bases). Trimming took off 4 bases at V and 4 bases at J, with 20 bases between the two ends. Germline CDR1 and CDR2: MNHEY and SMNVEV (reference sequence). CDR3 length: 17 residues. CDR3 in amino acids: CASSCRLGAPLYNEQFF. The CDR3 bases are TGTGCCAGCAGTTGCCGCTTGGGGGCACCCCTATACAATGAGCAGTTCTTC.

This sequence joins TRBV30 and TRBJ2-5; TRBD2 agrees at 7 bases. CDR1 and CDR2 from the germline V gene are GTSNPN and SVGIG (reference sequence). The CDR3 extends over 19 amino acids. V gave up 5 bases and J gave up 4 bases; unmatched junction bases: 25. The CDR3 nucleotides are TGTGCCTGGGCCGGGAAACGGAGACGGGGCGCGGGAGAGGCAGAGACCCAGTACTTC. Its protein is CAWAGKRRRGAGEAETQYF.

The rearrangement links TRBV4-1 to TRBJ2-7; 15 positions match TRBD2. Germline CDR1 and CDR2: MGHRA and YSYEKL. The CDR3 is made up of 16 amino acids. V shed 1 base and J 3 bases; nucleotides not matched to a gene: 1. The DNA for the CDR3 is TGCGCCAGCAGCCAAGGGGGACTAGCGGGGGGCTACGAGCAGTACTTC. Translating it yields CASSQGGLAGGYEQYF.

J is TRBJ2-6 and V is TRBV4-2, with D perhaps TRBD1 (6 bases). Per the germline V gene, CDR1 is LGHNA and CDR2 is YNFKEQ. This CDR3 region has 20 residues. V was cut by 1 base and J by 0 bases, with 19 bases left in between. CDR3 sequence (DNA): TGTGCCAGCAGCCAAGTCACTACAGGGTTGGATCCCTCTGGGGCCAACGTCCTGACTTTC. Amino acid sequence: CASSQVTTGLDPSGANVLTF.

There are a few counts of this clone. The J gene is TRBJ2-1, the V gene TRBV11-3; TRBD2 matches 13 bases. This CDR3 has 16 residues. V trimming: 1 base; J trimming: 7 bases; junction bases outside the gene matches: 4. CDR1 is SGHNT, CDR2 YENEEA, per germline. The CDR3 loop is CASSLGLAGGLNEQFF. In nucleotides, the CDR3 is TGTGCCAGCAGCTTAGGACTAGCGGGAGGCTTGAATGAGCAGTTCTTC.

The chain employs TRBV4-3 and TRBJ1-2; possibly TRBD1 for D (6 bases). Germline V CDR1 and CDR2: LGHNA, YSLEER. This CDR3 comprises 17 residues. The germline V and J ends were trimmed by 4 bases and 3 bases, with 21 bases remaining between them. CDR3 residues: CASSPTSGRGAYYGYTF. CDR3 coding DNA: TGCGCCAGCAGCCCGACGAGTGGCCGGGGGGCCTACTATGGCTACACCTTC.

The CDR3 is CATSIKTGGPKHEQYF. The CDR3 coding sequence is TGTGCCACCAGCATTAAGACGGGAGGCCCCAAGCACGAGCAGTACTTC. This rearrangement joins TRBV15 to TRBJ2-5, with TRBD2 matching over 7 bases. The J call may be faulty, since TRBJ2-7 better matches the DNA end. Germline V gene sequence: CDR1 LNHNV, CDR2 YYDKDF (reference sequence). CDR3 size: 16 residues.

This clone was seen just once. The chain combines TRBV7-2 with TRBJ1-2; TRBD1 matches at 7 bases. J gave up 1 base and V 3 bases, and 14 bases lay outside the gene matches. The CDR3 contains 18 residues. Germline loops: CDR1 SGHTA, CDR2 FQGNSA. Here the CDR3 reads CASSFATGLSKNNYGYTF. DNA for the CDR3: TGTGCCAGCAGCTTTGCGACAGGGCTAAGTAAGAATAACTATGGCTACACCTTC.

The chain links TRBV6-4 to TRBJ1-2, with 7 bases identical to TRBD1. The germline CDR1 and CDR2 sequences are MRHNA and SNTAGT. V shed 2 bases and J 8 bases; nucleotides not matched to a gene: 2. CDR3 length equals 12 residues. The chain's CDR3 is CASSDLQGGYTF. The DNA for the CDR3 is TGTGCCAGCAGTGACCTACAGGGGGGCTACACCTTC.

This rearrangement joins TRBV5-6 to TRBJ2-1; 9 bases are a match to TRBD2. Per the germline V gene, CDR1 is SGHDT and CDR2 is YYEEEE. Trimming at V came to 4 bases and at J to 2 bases, leaving 10 bases not matched to a gene. This CDR3 is built from 17 residues. The CDR3 DNA is TGTGCCAGCAGCCCCTTTCGACTAGCGGCCCCCTACAATGAGCAGTTCTTC. Its translation is CASSPFRLAAPYNEQFF. Full variable domain (remainder filled in from reference TRBV5-6 and TRBJ2-1): DAGVTQSPTHLIKTRGQQVTLRCSPKSGHDTVSWYQQALGQGPQFIFQYYEEEERQRGNFPDRFSGHQFPNYSSELNVNALLLGDSALYLCASSPFRLAAPYNEQFFGPGTRLTVL.

The gene calls are TRBV19 and TRBJ1-6; maybe TRBD1 (5 bases). Germline values: CDR1 LNHDA, CDR2 SQIVND (reference sequence). This CDR3 has 15 amino acids. V dropped 3 bases and J dropped 7 bases, with 13 bases sitting between them. The CDR3 sequence: CASSMEGPGNSPLHF. CDR3 sequence (DNA): TGTGCCAGTAGTATGGAGGGGCCGGGGAATTCACCCCTCCACTTT. Full variable domain (rest looked up from reference TRBV19 and TRBJ1-6): DGGITQSPKYLFRKEGQNVTLSCEQNLNHDAMYWYRQDPGQGLRLIYYSQIVNDFQKGDIAEGYSVSREKKESFPLTVTSAQKNPTAFYLCASSMEGPGNSPLHFGNGTRLTVT.

V and J are TRBV7-9 and TRBJ1-4; D is ambiguous. Germline V gene sequence: CDR1 SEHNR, CDR2 FQNEAQ (reference sequence). V was trimmed by 2 bases and J by 8 bases, leaving 9 bases between them. This CDR3 contains 13 residues. Written as DNA, the CDR3 is TGTGCCAGCAGCTTAACACCGTTCGAAAAACTGTTTTTT. Amino acid sequence: CASSLTPFEKLFF. Full variable domain (rest looked up from reference TRBV7-9 and TRBJ1-4): DTGVSQNPRHKITKRGQNVTFRCDPISEHNRLYWYRQTLGQGPEFLTYFQNEAQLEKSRLLSDRFSAERPKGSFSTLEIQRTEQGDSAMYLCASSLTPFEKLFFGSGTQLSVL.

This rearrangement joins TRBV5-1 to TRBJ1-5, with a tentative D call TRBD1 (5 bases). Germline CDR1 is SGHRS and CDR2 is YFSETQ. The CDR3 has 15 residues. V was cut by 1 base and J by 3 bases, with 11 bases left in between. DNA of the CDR3: TGCGCCAGCAGCTTGAGGGGAAGCCCCAATCAGCCCCAGCATTTT. Protein product: CASSLRGSPNQPQHF. The variable domain in full, with the rest retrieved from reference TRBV5-1 and TRBJ1-5, is KAGVTQTPRYLIKTRGQQVTLSCSPISGHRSVSWYQQTPGQGLQFLFEYFSETQRNKGNFPGRFSGRQFSNSRSEMNVSTLELGDSALYLCASSLRGSPNQPQHFGDGTRLSIL.

The V and J genes are TRBV6-5 and TRBJ2-7; perhaps TRBD1 as D (6 bases). Germline CDR1 is MNHEY and CDR2 is SVGAGI. The CDR3 loop spans 13 amino acids. Trimming left V 8 bases short and J 1 base short, with 12 bases between. CDR3 nucleotides: TGTGCCAGCGGCCGGGACAAGTCCTACGAGCAGTACTTC. Its translation: CASGRDKSYEQYF.

J is TRBJ2-3 and V is TRBV5-4; no clear D. CDR3 length equals 17 residues. Germline V gene lookup returns CDR1 SGHNT and CDR2 YYREEE (reference sequence). V was cut by 0 bases and J by 0 bases, with 14 bases left in between. CDR3 nucleotide sequence: TGTGCCAGCAGCTTGGGCAGGCTCCCCCTTAGCACAGATACGCAGTATTTT. This gives the protein CASSLGRLPLSTDTQYF. Complete variable domain (other parts from reference TRBV5-4 and TRBJ2-3): ETGVTQSPTHLIKTRGQQVTLRCSSQSGHNTVSWYQQALGQGPQFIFQYYREEENGRGNFPPRFSGLQFPNYSSELNVNALELDDSALYLCASSLGRLPLSTDTQYFGPGTRLTVL.

The chain has TRBV6-1 and TRBJ2-5; D possibly corresponds to TRBD1 (6 bases). The CDR3 consists of 15 residues. V was cut by 6 bases and J by 5 bases, with 19 bases left in between. Germline CDR1 is MNHNS and CDR2 is SASEGT. Here the CDR3 DNA reads TGTGCCAGCAGCAGCATCAGCGACAGGCGGGAGACCCAGTACTTC. It specifies CASSSISDRRETQYF.

The table lists this clone with a few counts. This sequence joins TRBV4-3 and TRBJ2-1; TRBD1 is a possible D gene (6 bases). CDR1 and CDR2 (germline): LGHNA, YSLEER. The CDR3 totals 14 residues. V was clipped by 8 bases and J by 9 bases, with 20 bases between them. CDR3 protein: CASCRDTVSGEQFF. The DNA for the CDR3 is TGCGCCAGCTGCCGGGACACGGTGTCAGGTGAGCAGTTCTTC.

This clone has only a few counts. The genes are TRBV28 and TRBJ2-1; the D gene is possibly TRBD2 (5 bases). Trimming pared 2 bases from V and 6 bases from J, leaving 8 bases between. In germline, CDR1 is MDHEN, CDR2 SYDVKM. The CDR3 contains 13 residues. CDR3 region: CASSLTRSNEQFF. For the CDR3, the DNA is TGTGCCAGCAGTTTAACTAGGAGCAATGAGCAGTTCTTC.

This sequence joins TRBV27 and TRBJ1-5; D perhaps matches TRBD1 (6 bases). Germline V lookup: CDR1 MNHEY, CDR2 SMNVEV (reference sequence). V lost 4 bases and J 0 bases, leaving 22 bases between the germline ends. The CDR3 is 19 amino acids. The CDR3 DNA is TGTGCCAGCAGTTCAACAGGGAAGCCCAGTGGGCATAGCAATCAGCCCCAGCATTTT. Residues: CASSSTGKPSGHSNQPQHF.

This clone was counted only a few times. V and J are TRBV4-1 and TRBJ2-7; TRBD2 agrees at 11 bases. With V trimmed by 3 bases and J by 6 bases, 7 bases remained unmatched. There are 15 residues in the CDR3. Germline loops: CDR1 MGHRA, CDR2 YSYEKL. The CDR3 DNA reads as TGCGCCAGCAGCCACCTAGCGGGAGGCGTGGGCGAGCAGTACTTC. Amino acids: CASSHLAGGVGEQYF.

J is TRBJ2-1 and V is TRBV5-1, with 9 bases fitting TRBD1. This CDR3 contains 19 residues. The germline CDR1 and CDR2 sequences are SGHRS and YFSETQ. J lost 6 bases, V lost 0 bases, and 16 bases had no gene match. The CDR3: CASSLEGQGGKRGLNEQFF. Here the CDR3 DNA reads TGCGCCAGCAGCTTGGAGGGACAGGGAGGAAAGCGGGGTCTCAATGAGCAGTTCTTC.

This clone has more than one count but fewer than ten. The chain joins TRBV7-8 to TRBJ2-1, with no clear D. Trimming left V 3 bases short and J 0 bases short, with 9 bases between. This CDR3 is 15 amino acids long. The germline gives CDR1 SGHVS, CDR2 FQNEAQ. The CDR3 coding sequence is TGTGCCAGCAGCTTCCCGCGGAGCTCCTACAATGAGCAGTTCTTC. Translation: CASSFPRSSYNEQFF.

CDR3 DNA: TGTGCCAGCAGCCATGGGACTAGCGGGACCAAATCAGAGAACGATGAGCAGTTCTTC. It specifies CASSHGTSGTKSENDEQFF. J is TRBJ2-1 and V is TRBV14; TRBD2 agrees at 13 bases. The CDR3 is made up of 19 amino acids. V trimming: 3 bases; J trimming: 8 bases; junction bases outside the gene matches: 16. The germline gives CDR1 SGHDN, CDR2 FVKESK.